Listed below are T cell receptor beta chains from one sample, sequenced in a study of OX40 agonist ivuxolimab in advanced cancers. The protocol was immunoSEQ multiplex PCR, while the TCRdb copy is restricted to in-frame clones and leaves out a portion. The data contain about 51,000 clones, 60% to 80% of them singletons. The material sequenced was CD4+ or CD8+ T cells sorted from blood, taken in a trial of the OX40 agonist ivuxolimab. The receptors shown here come from an adult with an advanced solid tumor such as melanoma, head and neck, liver or kidney cancer. The CDR3 runs from the conserved cysteine through the conserved F or W. The D gene is left open where the match is weak. Part of the rows lack a size; the others show once, few, many or a class for expanded clones.

NA TRBJ1-4 NA TRBV4-1 CASSQTPDRTNEKLFF TGCGCCAGCAGCCAAACCCCGGACAGAACTAATGAAAAACTGTTTTTT
NA TRBJ1-1 NA TRBV6-1 CASGGPKAFF TGTGCCAGCGGGGGGCCTAAAGCTTTCTTT
NA TRBJ1-3 NA TRBV6-5 CASSGSRAGNTIYF TGTGCCAGCTCGGGATCCAGGGCTGGAAACACCATATATTTT
NA TRBJ2-7 NA TRBV28 CASSPRQPTYEQYF TGTGCCAGCAGTCCACGACAGCCTACCTACGAGCAGTACTTC
NA TRBJ2-1 NA TRBV7-2 CASSRGSSYNEQFF TGTGCCAGCAGCCGGGGAAGCTCCTACAATGAGCAGTTCTTC
NA TRBJ2-5 NA TRBV29-1 CSVEPGETQYF TGCAGCGTTGAACCAGGGGAGACCCAGTACTTC
few TRBJ2-1 NA TRBV19 CASSPLLISGRYNEQFF TGTGCCAGTAGTCCTCTGTTAATCTCTGGCCGATACAATGAGCAGTTCTTC
NA TRBJ2-6 NA TRBV7-3 CASSFSISGANVLTF TGTGCCAGCAGCTTCTCAATCTCCGGGGCCAACGTCCTGACTTTC
NA TRBJ1-4 NA TRBV14 CASSQVPVGTANEKLFF TGTGCCAGCAGCCAAGTTCCGGTCGGGACGGCGAATGAAAAACTGTTTTTT
NA TRBJ2-6 NA TRBV2 CASSDWQSGANVLTF TGTGCCAGCAGTGACTGGCAAAGCGGGGCCAACGTCCTGACTTTC
NA TRBJ1-1 TRBD1 TRBV7-9 CASRDTTGTNTEAFF TGTGCCAGCAGGGATACGACAGGGACGAACACTGAAGCTTTCTTT
NA TRBJ1-1 TRBD1 TRBV28 CASYPGGFDTEAFF TGTGCCAGCTATCCAGGGGGATTTGACACTGAAGCTTTCTTT
few TRBJ1-4 TRBD1 TRBV11-2 CASRLNRGTNEKLFF TGTGCCAGCAGGCTCAACAGGGGGACAAATGAAAAACTGTTTTTT
NA TRBJ2-3 TRBD2 TRBV29-1 CSVVGGTDNTDTQYF TGCAGCGTTGTGGGAGGGACTGACAACACAGATACGCAGTATTTT
NA TRBJ2-1 NA TRBV9 CASSPMGSSYNEQFF TGTGCCAGCAGCCCAATGGGGAGCTCCTACAATGAGCAGTTCTTC
NA TRBJ2-4 NA TRBV7-8 CASSPDTGGYELAKNIQYF TGTGCCAGCAGCCCAGATACTGGGGGCTATGAACTAGCCAAAAACATTCAGTACTTC
NA TRBJ2-3 NA TRBV11-3 CASSLDGRGADTQYF TGTGCCAGCAGCTTAGACGGCCGAGGAGCAGATACGCAGTATTTT
NA TRBJ2-1 NA TRBV7-8 CASKVRGAPYNEQFF TGTGCCAGTAAAGTTCGGGGCGCGCCCTACAATGAGCAGTTCTTC
NA TRBJ2-7 TRBD1 TRBV7-2 CASSFTGTGSYEQYF TGTGCCAGCAGCTTCACCGGGACAGGGTCCTACGAGCAGTACTTC
NA TRBJ1-4 TRBD1 TRBV6-5 CASSYYDRGEKLFF TGTGCCAGCAGTTACTACGACAGGGGCGAAAAACTGTTTTTT
few TRBJ1-5 NA TRBV27 CASSLRGNQPQHF TGTGCCAGCAGTTTAAGGGGCAATCAGCCCCAGCATTTT
NA TRBJ1-1 TRBD1 TRBV29-1 CSVSTGTGGLLF TGCAGCGTCAGTACCGGGACAGGGGGCTTGCTGTTT
NA TRBJ2-7 TRBD2 TRBV27 CASSTILAAKTEQYF TGTGCCAGCAGTACAATTCTAGCGGCCAAGACCGAGCAGTACTTC
NA TRBJ1-2 TRBD1 TRBV5-6 CASSFGTGGNYGYTF TGTGCCAGCAGCTTCGGGACAGGGGGTAACTATGGCTACACCTTC
NA TRBJ2-7 NA TRBV2 CASSDGPPSKFDF TGTGCCAGCAGTGATGGGCCCCCTAGCAAGTTTGACTTC
NA TRBJ1-3 NA TRBV4-2 CASSQVGGLSSGNTIYF TGTGCCAGCAGCCAAGTGGGAGGGCTTAGCTCTGGAAACACCATATATTTT
NA TRBJ2-7 TRBD1 TRBV6-1 CASNGQGRNEQYF TGTGCCAGCAATGGACAGGGGAGGAACGAGCAGTACTTC
NA TRBJ2-1 NA TRBV5-1 CASRPGSSPVNEQFF TGCGCCAGCAGGCCCGGAAGCAGCCCCGTCAATGAGCAGTTCTTC
NA TRBJ1-2 NA TRBV6-5 CASSYSIRTTDGYTF TGTGCCAGCAGTTACTCGATCAGGACAACGGATGGCTACACCTTC
NA TRBJ2-6 NA TRBV18 CASSPGGTFSGANVLTF TGTGCCAGCTCACCAGGGGGCACCTTCTCTGGGGCCAACGTCCTGACTTTC
few TRBJ2-1 TRBD2 TRBV28 CASGTSGRARDEQFF TGTGCCAGCGGGACTAGCGGGAGGGCCAGGGATGAGCAGTTCTTC
NA TRBJ2-5 NA TRBV5-1 CASSWQSQETQYF TGCGCCAGCAGTTGGCAGTCCCAAGAGACCCAGTACTTC
NA TRBJ1-6 NA TRBV25-1 CASMDSLSYNSPLHF TGTGCCAGTATGGACAGCCTCTCCTATAATTCACCCCTCCACTTT
once TRBJ2-7 TRBD1 TRBV7-8 CASSPTIFDRDGYEQYF TGTGCCAGCAGCCCGACTATATTTGACAGGGACGGCTACGAGCAGTACTTC
NA TRBJ2-1 NA TRBV7-6 CASSQIRVQSYNEQFF TGTGCCAGCAGCCAAATCAGGGTTCAATCCTACAATGAGCAGTTCTTC
NA TRBJ2-3 TRBD2 TRBV6-1 CASSEAGGTFRTDTQYF TGTGCCAGCAGTGAAGCGGGGGGGACCTTTCGCACAGATACGCAGTATTTT
NA TRBJ2-1 TRBD2 TRBV13 CASSSEREREQFF TGTGCCAGCAGCTCGGAGCGGGAGCGTGAGCAGTTCTTC
NA TRBJ1-2 NA TRBV7-8 CASRPLGVSRAYNYGYTF TGTGCCAGCAGGCCCCTGGGGGTTTCTAGGGCCTATAACTATGGCTACACCTTC
NA TRBJ2-1 TRBD2 TRBV7-9 CASSLLAGAPNEQFF TGTGCCAGCAGCCTCCTAGCGGGGGCGCCAAATGAGCAGTTCTTC
medium-sized TRBJ2-7 NA TRBV30 CAWSTSYEQYF TGTGCCTGGAGTACCAGCTACGAGCAGTACTTC
NA TRBJ2-5 TRBD2 TRBV7-2 CASSHSGGERSQYF TGTGCCAGCAGCCATAGCGGGGGGGAAAGGTCCCAGTACTTC
NA TRBJ2-3 NA TRBV11-3 CASSRSGVDTQYF TGTGCCAGCAGCCGCAGTGGGGTAGATACGCAGTATTTT
NA TRBJ2-2 NA TRBV19 CASTLGPGTGELFF TGTGCCAGTACTCTGGGGCCGGGCACCGGGGAGCTGTTTTTT
NA TRBJ1-1 NA TRBV29-1 CSGSFGMNTEAFF TGCAGCGGATCCTTTGGGATGAACACTGAAGCTTTCTTT
NA TRBJ1-2 NA TRBV2 CASSEAGPGYTF TGTGCCAGCAGTGAAGCGGGCCCCGGCTACACCTTC
NA TRBJ2-3 TRBD2 TRBV6-5 CASSLAGASTDTQYF TGTGCCAGCAGTCTAGCGGGGGCAAGCACAGATACGCAGTATTTT
NA TRBJ1-2 NA TRBV28 CASSLDGRGDGYTF TGTGCCAGCAGTTTAGACGGGAGAGGGGATGGCTACACCTTC
NA TRBJ1-5 NA TRBV29-1 CSVGARDQPQHF TGCAGCGTTGGGGCACGGGATCAGCCCCAGCATTTT
NA TRBJ2-1 NA TRBV6-5 CASIRSGDNEQFF TGTGCCAGCATTCGTAGCGGAGACAATGAGCAGTTCTTC
once TRBJ2-7 TRBD2 TRBV28 CASTLRLAGFAPYEQYF TGTGCCAGCACCCTTCGGCTAGCGGGATTCGCCCCCTACGAGCAGTACTTC
NA TRBJ2-1 TRBD2 TRBV19 CASRREGLDNEQFF TGTGCCAGTAGAAGGGAGGGGCTGGACAATGAGCAGTTCTTC
NA TRBJ2-1 TRBD1 TRBV6-5 CASRRDREQFF TGTGCCAGCAGAAGGGACAGAGAACAGTTCTTC
NA TRBJ2-7 TRBD2 TRBV19 CASSVSSGNYEQYF TGTGCCAGTAGTGTCAGCAGCGGGAACTACGAGCAGTACTTC
NA TRBJ1-1 NA TRBV19 CASSTLRMLMNTEAFF TGTGCCAGTAGTACGCTCAGGATGCTGATGAACACTGAAGCTTTCTTT
NA TRBJ2-3 NA TRBV5-4 CASSKGQYTDTQYF TGTGCCAGCAGCAAAGGACAGTACACAGATACGCAGTATTTT
NA TRBJ2-7 TRBD1 TRBV6-5 CASCHSSGTGGEQYF TGTGCCAGCTGTCACTCGTCAGGGACAGGGGGCGAGCAGTACTTC
NA TRBJ2-5 NA TRBV2 CASASQGETQYF TGTGCCAGCGCTAGCCAAGGGGAGACCCAGTACTTC